The 9 T cell receptor beta chains presented below share a single source sample, sequenced in a study of post-analysis software for immune sequencing data (dated by TCRdb to about 2015). These receptors are not linked to any known antigen. What the study reported, not specific to this receptor: About five TRBV segments, including TRBV5-6, TRBV5-1 and TRBV20-1, were significantly more frequent in patients than controls.

The library was produced with PCR. Sequencing was performed on an Illumina HiSeq 2500. To reduce PCR and sequencing biases, unique molecular identifiers were built into the TCR beta cDNA libraries. Starting from the raw public reads, TCRdb applied fastp trimming at Q25, assembled clones with MiXCR and retained in-frame beta chains. Each record represents a unique CDR3 protein, reported with the most common genes and DNA among its rows. The sample table records approximately 730,000 distinct CDR3 sequences; roughly 27% of these occur just once. The ten top clones hold more than 0.55% of the sample. The sample consisted of blood. These receptors were obtained from a girl aged 10 to 17 with multiple sclerosis.

V is TRBV12-3 or TRBV12-4 and J is TRBJ1-4; D remains ambiguous. CDR3 size: 14 residues. V was cut by 8 bases and J by 0 bases, with 10 bases left in between. DNA for the CDR3: TGTGCCAGCGCCTACACCGCAACTAATGAAAAACTGTTTTTT. Its protein is CASAYTATNEKLFF.

The chain has TRBV13 and TRBJ1-1, with a possible D match to TRBD1 (6 bases). V was shortened by 6 bases and J by 5 bases, with 22 bases between the two germline ends. Looked up from germline, CDR1 is PRHDT and CDR2 is FYEKMQ (reference sequence). This CDR3 has 16 residues. DNA for the CDR3: TGTGCCAGCAGAGTAGGGTCCGAGGAGCAGGGGACTGAAGCTTTCTTT. Translated, it gives CASRVGSEEQGTEAFF.

This clonotype was seen a few times. The J gene is TRBJ2-1, the V gene TRBV7-2; 12 bases map to TRBD2. Germline lookup yields CDR1 SGHTA and CDR2 FQGNSA. V trimming: 5 bases; J trimming: 9 bases; junction bases outside the gene matches: 8. The CDR3 is 15 amino acids. The CDR3 is CASSATSGSPGEQFF. Here the CDR3 DNA reads TGTGCCAGCAGCGCGACTAGCGGGAGTCCTGGTGAGCAGTTCTTC.

The chain has TRBV4-3 and TRBJ1-2; D uncertain. V lost 0 bases, J lost 2 bases, and 7 bases lay in between. CDR3 length: 14 amino acids. Germline CDR1 LGHNA, CDR2 YSLEER. CDR3 nucleotides: TGCGCCAGCAGCCAAGACAGGAGGAACTATGGCTACACCTTC. Translation: CASSQDRRNYGYTF.

The genes are TRBV29-1 and TRBJ1-2, with TRBD1 identical over 7 bases. V was pared by 6 bases and J by 1 base, with 5 bases of the junction left unmatched. CDR1 is SQVTM, CDR2 ANQGSEA, per germline. The CDR3 totals 13 residues. The CDR3 here is CSVPDRINYGYTF. CDR3 DNA: TGCAGCGTGCCGGACAGGATTAACTATGGCTACACCTTC.

The chain uses TRBV2 and TRBJ2-5; tentative D call: TRBD1 (9 bases). The J call is in doubt because the DNA end fits TRBJ2-7 better. The CDR3 is made up of 15 amino acids. CDR1 is SNHLY and CDR2 is FYNNEI in the germline V gene. For the CDR3, the DNA is TGTGCCAGCAACGGGAGGGACAGGGTCTCATACGAGCAGTACTTC. Its translation is CASNGRDRVSYEQYF.

The chain carries TRBV20-1 and TRBJ2-1; 7 bases align to TRBD2. After removal of 6 bases from V and 3 bases from J, the junction contained 11 bases not matched to a gene. This CDR3 spans 15 amino acids. Germline-derived CDR1 and CDR2 are DFQATT and SNEGSKA (reference sequence). CDR3 coding DNA: TGCAGTGCGGAGGGAGGGGCACTTGGCTACAATGAGCAGTTCTTC. It codes for CSAEGGALGYNEQFF.

The V gene is TRBV29-1, the J gene TRBJ1-1; D might be TRBD1 (5 bases). Germline V CDR1 and CDR2: SQVTM, ANQGSEA. The CDR3 runs to 12 residues. With 5 bases removed from V and 3 bases from J, the gap between germline ends came to 10 bases. CDR3 in DNA: TGCAGCGTTCACAGGAGGGACACTGAAGCTTTCTTT. This translates into CSVHRRDTEAFF.

The chain links TRBV20-1 to TRBJ1-4; 10 bases match TRBD1. The germline gives CDR1 DFQATT, CDR2 SNEGSKA (reference sequence). V gave up 4 bases and J gave up 8 bases; unmatched junction bases: 4. The CDR3 is 13 residues long. As DNA, the CDR3 is TGCAGTGCTACCGGGGACAGGGGCGAAAAACTGTTTTTT. This sequence encodes CSATGDRGEKLFF.